This TCR beta chain was sequenced in a study of T cells in Graves' hyperthyroidism and ophthalmopathy. Amplification yielded TCR beta CDR3 regions, with RNA transcripts as the source. Researchers ran a first-round RT-PCR on the TCR CDR3 using the HTBI primer set. Via MiXCR, TCRdb re-called the multiplex PCR reads, giving one row per CDR3 protein. The sample holds about half a million distinct CDR3 sequences, just under 20% seen once. The sequenced material came from blood. This clonotype was sampled from a man aged 40-49 years with Graves' ophthalmopathy.

The CDR3 region is CASDDGRTIYGYTF. Written as DNA, the CDR3 is TGTGCCAGCGACGATGGCAGAACCATCTATGGCTACACCTTC. V gene TRBV2 combines with J gene TRBJ1-2, with unresolved D. Germline CDR1 is SNHLY and CDR2 is FYNNEI. Trimming removed 8 bases at V and 4 bases at J, with 17 bases between. The CDR3 runs 14 residues.